The TCR beta chain described here comes from a study of post-analysis software for immune sequencing data. Unique molecular identifiers tagged the TCR beta cDNA libraries. Each CDR3 protein gets one entry after TCRdb re-called the PCR reads with MiXCR. The sample consists of approximately 660,000 distinct CDR3 sequences, 59% of them appearing once. Points from the study as a whole: Controls showed lower frequencies than patients for roughly five TRBV segments, and TRBV5-6, TRBV5-1 and TRBV20-1 were among these. By F measure, samples from a shared preparation batch strongly co-clustered.

In the case of this clonotype: Its specificity is unknown.

V lost 3 bases and J 1 base, leaving 4 bases between the germline ends. The CDR3 length is 12 residues. The sample was blood. The receptor was derived from a girl aged 2-10 years with multiple sclerosis. The chain carries TRBV12-3 or TRBV12-4 and TRBJ2-7; D is unclear. The CDR3 protein is CASSFRSYEQYF. The CDR3 nucleotides are TGTGCCAGCAGTTTTCGGTCCTACGAGCAGTACTTC.